This T cell receptor beta chain was sequenced for a study of Ad26.COV2.S vaccination and SARS-CoV-2 variants. Treatment defined: over 15 received Ad26.COV2.S at low or high dose, single or two shots; 5 received placebo; per-sample allocation not given. Material that was analyzed had been drawn on day 63 after the first vaccine or placebo injection. Clones were read by immunoSEQ multiplex PCR, and TCRdb kept only the in-frame ones, dropping some. The sample has approximately 410,000 clones, 80% to 95% seen once. Study-wide points: Higher spike-specific TCR breadth was found in vaccine recipients than in placebo recipients.

On this clone itself: Its antigen is currently unknown.

The receptor was derived from a person between 18 and 65 years old who received the Ad26.COV2.S COVID-19 vaccine or a placebo. This sample comprised peripheral blood, obtained in a trial of Ad26.COV2.S vaccine versus placebo.

CDR3 DNA: TGTGCCAGCAGCTTGCGGCAGGGGGCCTTAGCTAATGAAAAACTGTTTTTT. Its translation: CASSLRQGALANEKLFF. The V gene is TRBV5-4, the J gene TRBJ1-4; 8 nucleotides line up with TRBD1. The germline CDR1 and CDR2 sequences are SGHNT and YYREEE (reference sequence). The V gene end was trimmed by 1 base and the J gene end by 3 bases; junction bases not matched to a gene: 8. CDR3 size: 17 residues.